This T cell receptor beta chain appears in the sequencing data of a study of CD8+ T cells in alopecia areata. Extraction of RNA preceded its reverse transcription into cDNA, which served as the sequencing template. Sequencing was performed with immunoSEQ multiplex PCR; in TCRdb, only in-frame clones are kept and a portion is missing. The sample shows around 150,000 clones, about three fifths of them seen only once. The CDR3 has 13 residues. Per the germline V gene, CDR1 is SGHAT and CDR2 is FQNNGV. Trimming removed 5 bases at V and 6 bases at J, with 14 bases between. This chain uses TRBV11-2 with TRBJ2-7; D remains ambiguous. Sequencing was performed on CD4+ T cells sorted from blood. The receptor's source is a human donor in good health. The CDR3 loop is CASSPSPYVEQYF. The CDR3 bases are TGTGCCAGCAGCCCAAGTCCCTATGTCGAGCAGTACTTC.